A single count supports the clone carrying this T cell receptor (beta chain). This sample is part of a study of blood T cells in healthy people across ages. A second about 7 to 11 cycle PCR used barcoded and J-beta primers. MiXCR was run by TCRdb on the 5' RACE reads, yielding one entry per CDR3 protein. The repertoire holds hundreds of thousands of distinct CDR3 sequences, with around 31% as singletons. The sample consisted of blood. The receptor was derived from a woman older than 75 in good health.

This CDR3 is CSASSPGATEAFF. CDR3 DNA sequence: TGCAGTGCTAGTAGCCCGGGGGCGACTGAAGCTTTCTTT. The chain has TRBV20-1 and TRBJ1-1, with D possibly being TRBD1 (6 bases). The V gene's germline CDR1 is DFQATT and CDR2 SNEGSKA (reference sequence). The CDR3 has 13 amino acids. V lost 3 bases to trimming and J lost 5 bases, with 13 bases between them.